This TCR beta chain is drawn from a study of T cell responses to AZD1222 COVID-19 vaccine. TCRdb's table, derived via immunoSEQ multiplex PCR, lists solely in-frame clones and lacks some. Of about 140,000 clones in the sample, roughly nine tenths were seen once. In germline, CDR1 is MGHRA, CDR2 YSYEKL. There are 15 residues in the CDR3. The junction had 7 bases not matched to a gene; V was cut back by 1 base and J by 6 bases. The chain joins TRBV4-1 to TRBJ1-2, with 8 bases fitting TRBD1. The sequences come from peripheral blood, collected on day 0 of AZD1222 vaccination. This TCR was sampled from an adult in good health. DNA of the CDR3: TGCGCCAGCAGCCAAGGCGGCAGGGGGCAGAATGGCTACACCTTC. Its protein is CASSQGGRGQNGYTF.